This TCR beta chain originates from a study of shared clonotypes between healthy human individuals. This clone has just a few counts. Per sorted-subset replicate PCR, input was approximately 0.2 ug DNA, representing around 30,000 T cell genomes. Method: immunoSEQ multiplex PCR; TCRdb's copy keeps in-frame clones and lacks some. The sample contains hundreds of thousands of clones, roughly 70% of which appear only once. The CDR3 totals 15 residues. V lost 4 bases to trimming and J lost 6 bases; unmatched junction nucleotides: 9. Germline values: CDR1 SGHDT, CDR2 YYEEEE. The sequence derives from a woman aged 30 to 39 in good health. The sequenced material came from memory CD4+ T cells sorted from blood. Subset in this sample: CD45RA-negative fraction. The rearrangement joins TRBV5-6 to TRBJ2-7; TRBD1 matches 11 bases. This chain's CDR3 is CASSKRDRGTAEQYF. As DNA, the CDR3 is TGTGCCAGCAGCAAAAGGGACAGGGGGACCGCCGAGCAGTACTTC.